This TCR beta chain was obtained from a study of blood T cell repertoires in COVID-19. About the research overall: Both acute and convalescent COVID-19 samples were obtained from the United States, Italy and Spain.

The assay was immunoSEQ multiplex PCR, and TCRdb's table has in-frame clones only and misses some. Here the sample spans some 300,000 clones, more than 80% being singletons. Looked up from germline, CDR1 is MNHEY and CDR2 is SVGAGI. The CDR3 is made up of 16 amino acids. J lost 1 base, V lost 2 bases, and 4 bases had no gene match. The TCR originated in a woman between 45 and 65 years old with COVID-19, enrolled during active disease. The chain employs TRBV6-5 and TRBJ2-1, with 8 bases aligning to TRBD1. The sample was peripheral blood. The CDR3 protein is CASSYVTGGSYNEQFF. CDR3 DNA sequence: TGTGCCAGCAGTTACGTCACAGGGGGATCCTACAATGAGCAGTTCTTC.